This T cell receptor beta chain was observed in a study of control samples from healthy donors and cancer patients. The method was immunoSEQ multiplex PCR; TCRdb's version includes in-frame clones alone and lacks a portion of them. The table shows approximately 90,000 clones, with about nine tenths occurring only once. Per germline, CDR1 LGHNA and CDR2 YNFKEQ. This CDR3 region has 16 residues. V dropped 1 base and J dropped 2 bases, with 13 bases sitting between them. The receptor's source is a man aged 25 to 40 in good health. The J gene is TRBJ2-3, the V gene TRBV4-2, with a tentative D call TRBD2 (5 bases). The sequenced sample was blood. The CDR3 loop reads CASSQGSGNPTDTQYF. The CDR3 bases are TGTGCCAGCAGCCAAGGCTCCGGGAACCCCACAGATACGCAGTATTTT.